Given below is one TCR beta chain in context. Authors' processing steps: Amplification of reference gene primers was used by the study to estimate nucleated cell counts. This table comes from immunoSEQ multiplex PCR, and its TCRdb copy is limited to in-frame clones, with some not included. That table furnishes V, J and clone size, whereas the DNA furnished D and trimming. Of some 85,000 clones in the sample, over 60% were seen once. This entry belongs to a study of blood T cell repertoires in COVID-19. Study-level background: Collection of acute and convalescent COVID-19 samples took place in the United States, Italy and Spain.

The CDR3 is 18 residues long. Trimming took 4 bases from V and 7 from J, leaving 26 bases between them. CDR1 and CDR2 (germline): SGHTA, FQGTGA. V and J are TRBV7-3 and TRBJ2-1; the D gene is possibly TRBD2 (6 bases). This clonotype was sampled from a human donor in a cohort sampled during active COVID-19. Source material: peripheral blood. The CDR3 loop reads CASSYRASGGYRGNEQFF. The CDR3 DNA is TGTGCCAGCAGCTACCGCGCCTCTGGCGGTTACCGGGGGAATGAGCAGTTCTTC.